The next 29 T cell receptor beta chains were all read from a single sample in a study of identical twins. A single record per CDR3 protein comes from TCRdb applying MiXCR to the 5' RACE reads. The sample lists under 450,000 distinct CDR3 sequences, approximately 17% occurring once. Sequenced input: naive T cells sorted from blood. The receptors derive from a man in his forties or fifties in good health.

The chain combines TRBV12-1 with TRBJ2-7. TRBV12-1 is labeled a pseudogene. This CDR3 comprises 13 residues. CDR3 region: CASGPIAHYEQYF. The CDR3 nucleotides read TGTGCCAGCGGCCCGATTGCCCACTACGAGCAGTACTTC.

The chain has TRBV15 and TRBJ2-7; 7 bases map to TRBD2. This CDR3 has 14 amino acids. Germline trimming cut 5 bases from V and 5 bases from J; bases unmatched to any gene: 9. Germline CDR1 reads LNHNV; CDR2 reads YYDKDF (reference sequence). The CDR3 sequence is CATSPGGSRNEQYF. The DNA of the CDR3 is TGTGCCACCAGCCCCGGGGGGTCGCGGAACGAGCAGTACTTC.

The rearrangement links TRBV14 to TRBJ2-7, with TRBD1 as a possible D gene (5 bases). Germline CDR1 reads SGHDN; CDR2 reads FVKESK. With 0 bases removed from V and 2 bases from J, the gap between germline ends came to 11 bases. The CDR3 is made up of 15 amino acids. DNA of the CDR3: TGTGCCAGCAGCCAAGATCAGGGTGCAACCTACGAGCAGTACTTC. This sequence encodes CASSQDQGATYEQYF.

The chain combines TRBV18 with TRBJ2-5, with unresolved D. The CDR3 length is 15 residues. Germline CDR1 is KGHSH and CDR2 is LQKENI. Trimming cost V 4 bases and J 5 bases, with 17 bases left between them. CDR3 DNA: TGTGCCAGCTCACTACCCGTCCAGAGGTGGGAGACCCAGTACTTC. This gives the protein CASSLPVQRWETQYF.

The chain employs TRBV24-1 and TRBJ2-5; the D is unclear. Trimming removed 4 bases from V and 4 bases from J, with 12 bases in between. Germline loops: CDR1 KGHDR, CDR2 SFDVKD. The CDR3 has 14 residues. The CDR3 sequence: CATSDPRAPETQYF. In nucleotides, the CDR3 is TGTGCCACCAGTGACCCTAGGGCCCCAGAGACCCAGTACTTC.

There are a few counts of this clonotype. The chain employs TRBV20-1 and TRBJ2-5; 7 bases fit TRBD2. Germline CDR1 and CDR2: DFQATT and SNEGSKA (reference sequence). V gave up 2 bases and J gave up 7 bases; unmatched junction bases: 16. The CDR3 runs to 16 residues. The CDR3 region has the DNA TGCAGTGCTAGACCTCCGATTAAGACTAGCCGGAGGACCCAGTACTTC. This sequence encodes CSARPPIKTSRRTQYF.

The table lists this clonotype with many counts. The chain is built from TRBV6-2 or TRBV6-3 and TRBJ1-2, with a possible D match to TRBD1 (5 bases). In germline, CDR1 is MNHEY, CDR2 SVGEGT. The V gene lost 6 bases and the J gene lost 2 bases, with 16 bases spanning the gap. The CDR3 extends over 15 amino acids. Here the CDR3 reads CASSQDRQLNYGYTF. Written as DNA, the CDR3 is TGTGCCAGCAGCCAAGACCGACAGCTAAACTATGGCTACACCTTC.

In its sample, this clonotype was seen a few times. The V gene is TRBV28, the J gene TRBJ2-1; 8 bases agree with TRBD2. Per germline, CDR1 MDHEN and CDR2 SYDVKM. CDR3 size: 15 residues. After removal of 2 bases from V and 6 bases from J, the junction contained 6 bases not matched to a gene. The CDR3 DNA reads TGTGCCAGCAGTTTAATCGGACTAGCCTTCAATGAGCAGTTCTTC. Its translation is CASSLIGLAFNEQFF.

The chain uses TRBV28 and TRBJ1-4, with D hard to call. CDR3 length equals 15 residues. The V end was cut by 5 bases, the J end by 5 bases, with 15 bases between. CDR1 and CDR2 (germline): MDHEN, SYDVKM. This CDR3 reads CASSATGNGNEKLFF. CDR3 sequence (DNA): TGTGCCAGCAGTGCGACCGGGAACGGAAATGAAAAACTGTTTTTT.

This sequence joins TRBV10-1 and TRBJ2-2; TRBD2 might be the D (6 bases). This CDR3 has 16 residues. The V and J ends lost 5 bases and 5 bases respectively, with 18 bases between them. Germline CDR1 is WNHNN and CDR2 is SYGVQD (reference sequence). CDR3 DNA sequence: TGCGCCAGCAGTTCGATGCGGACTGCGGGGACCGGGGAGCTGTTTTTT. This sequence encodes CASSSMRTAGTGELFF.

V and J are TRBV7-6 and TRBJ2-1, with 7 positions matching TRBD2. The junction had 15 bases not matched to a gene; V was cut back by 2 bases and J by 5 bases. The CDR3 sequence is 18 residues long. Germline CDR1 reads SGHVS; CDR2 reads FNYEAQ. CDR3 region: CASSLMPRGRRIDNEQFF. Written as DNA, the CDR3 is TGTGCCAGCAGCTTAATGCCCCGCGGGAGAAGGATCGACAATGAGCAGTTCTTC.

The rearrangement joins TRBV28 to TRBJ2-7, with TRBD2 as a possible D gene (5 bases). Germline values: CDR1 MDHEN, CDR2 SYDVKM. The ends were cut back, 4 bases at V and 6 bases at J, with 19 bases in the middle. The CDR3 is 15 amino acids. CDR3: CASSSIGGSLPEQYF. CDR3 sequence (DNA): TGTGCCAGCAGTTCCATCGGAGGCTCCTTACCCGAGCAGTACTTC.

This clonotype appeared many times. The V gene is TRBV4-3, the J gene TRBJ2-3; D perhaps matches TRBD1 (5 bases). Germline CDR1 and CDR2: LGHNA and YSLEER. The CDR3 has 14 residues. V dropped 0 bases and J dropped 4 bases, with 8 bases sitting between them. CDR3 sequence reads: CASSQDQGPDTQYF. CDR3 coding DNA: TGCGCCAGCAGCCAAGATCAGGGTCCAGATACGCAGTATTTT.

This clonotype was seen a handful of times. V and J are TRBV5-1 and TRBJ2-5; D not certain. V lost 1 base and J lost 4, with 8 bases in between. This CDR3 comprises 13 residues. Germline CDR1 reads SGHRS; CDR2 reads YFSETQ. CDR3 in amino acids: CASSLMNGETQYF. For the CDR3, the DNA is TGCGCCAGCAGCTTGATGAATGGAGAGACCCAGTACTTC.

The rearrangement uses TRBV5-1 and TRBJ2-2, with 11 bases lining up with TRBD2. Trimming at V came to 0 bases and at J to 1 base, leaving 8 bases not matched to a gene. Germline loops: CDR1 SGHRS, CDR2 YFSETQ. This CDR3 region has 19 residues. The CDR3 DNA follows: TGCGCCAGCAGCTTGGCCCACGGAGGACTAGCGGGGAACACCGGGGAGCTGTTTTTT. This gives the protein CASSLAHGGLAGNTGELFF.

The CDR3 loop is CASRTGTAPSGQYF. The CDR3 bases are TGTGCCAGCAGGACCGGGACAGCCCCATCGGGGCAGTACTTC. The genes are TRBV11-2 and TRBJ2-7, with 7 bases aligning to TRBD1. The germline CDR1 and CDR2 sequences are SGHAT and FQNNGV. Losses at the gene ends were 6 bases for V and 9 bases for J; bases not matched to a gene: 14. This CDR3 is built from 14 residues.

The chain employs TRBV12-3 or TRBV12-4 and TRBJ2-5, with D perhaps matching TRBD1 or TRBD2 (6 bases each). V lost 3 bases to trimming and J lost 5 bases, with 16 bases between them. The CDR3 is made up of 15 amino acids. CDR3 coding DNA: TGTGCCAGCAGTTTCACGGGGGCGCCGTCGGAGACCCAGTACTTC. Translating gives CASSFTGAPSETQYF.

J is TRBJ2-5 and V is TRBV2; D is ambiguous. This CDR3 is built from 13 residues. Germline lookup yields CDR1 SNHLY and CDR2 FYNNEI. Trimming stripped 3 bases from V and 5 bases from J, with 10 bases between. CDR3 loop: CASSDMRTETQYF. DNA for the CDR3: TGTGCCAGCAGTGATATGAGGACGGAGACCCAGTACTTC. Full variable domain (remainder filled in from reference TRBV2 and TRBJ2-5): EPEVTQTPSHQVTQMGQEVILRCVPISNHLYFYWYRQILGQKVEFLVSFYNNEISEKSEIFDDQFSVERPDGSNFTLKIRSTKLEDSAMYFCASSDMRTETQYFGPGTRLLVL.

This clonotype was recorded a few times. This rearrangement joins TRBV7-8 to TRBJ2-1, with 8 positions matching TRBD2. The CDR3 is 17 amino acids. CDR1 and CDR2 (germline): SGHVS, FQNEAQ. V shed 5 bases and J 9 bases; nucleotides not matched to a gene: 18. CDR3 sequence (DNA): TGTGCCAGCAGCCACTCCGACCTAGCGGGCCTACTTGGTGAGCAGTTCTTC. Its translation is CASSHSDLAGLLGEQFF.

The chain uses TRBV2 and TRBJ1-1; D ambiguous. V shed 6 bases and J shed 3 bases, with 14 bases lying between them. From germline, CDR1 is SNHLY and CDR2 FYNNEI. The CDR3 consists of 14 residues. The CDR3 nucleotides are TGTGCCAGCAGACCTTTCGACGGAGACACTGAAGCTTTCTTT. Translating it yields CASRPFDGDTEAFF.

This chain joins TRBV5-1 and TRBJ2-7, with 9 positions matching TRBD2. Per germline, CDR1 SGHRS and CDR2 YFSETQ. The CDR3 extends over 15 amino acids. V lost 1 base and J lost 2; bases outside the gene matches: 4. The CDR3 protein is CASSLTSGSAYEQYF. As DNA, the CDR3 is TGCGCCAGCAGCTTGACTAGCGGGTCAGCCTACGAGCAGTACTTC.

The chain is built from TRBV7-2 and TRBJ2-1, with 7 bases matching TRBD2. This CDR3 comprises 17 residues. From germline, CDR1 is SGHTA and CDR2 FQGNSA. The V segment lost 1 base and the J segment 0 bases; nucleotides outside the gene matches: 6. CDR3 protein: CASSLGSPSGSYNEQFF. CDR3 DNA sequence: TGTGCCAGCAGCTTAGGGAGCCCTAGCGGCTCCTACAATGAGCAGTTCTTC.

The rearrangement uses TRBV6-1 and TRBJ2-7, with TRBD2 as a possible D gene (6 bases). The ends were cut back, 7 bases at V and 2 bases at J, with 15 bases in the middle. CDR1 is MNHNS and CDR2 is SASEGT in the germline V gene. The CDR3 spans 14 residues. The CDR3 here is CASIAGWGAYEQYF. The CDR3 nucleotides are TGTGCCAGCATCGCCGGTTGGGGGGCCTACGAGCAGTACTTC.

J is TRBJ1-4 and V is TRBV28; the D is unclear. The V and J ends lost 3 bases and 5 bases respectively, with 10 bases between them. The CDR3 loop spans 14 amino acids. CDR1 is MDHEN, CDR2 SYDVKM, per germline. DNA of the CDR3: TGTGCCAGCAGTTTGCCGATAAAGAATGAAAAACTGTTTTTT. Protein product: CASSLPIKNEKLFF.

This clonotype has only a few counts. The rearrangement joins TRBV4-2 to TRBJ2-3; 7 bases are a match to TRBD2. CDR3 length: 16 residues. Germline loops: CDR1 LGHNA, CDR2 YNFKEQ. With 0 bases clipped from V and 3 bases from J, the junction kept 6 bases outside the gene matches. CDR3 loop: CASSQESSGLTDTQYF. The CDR3, as DNA: TGTGCCAGCAGCCAAGAGTCTAGCGGACTGACAGATACGCAGTATTTT.

This clonotype showed up just a few times. The chain combines TRBV20-1 with TRBJ2-1; possible D gene TRBD2, 5 bases. The CDR3 runs 15 residues. Trimming stripped 0 bases from V and 7 bases from J, with 16 bases between. Germline CDR1 is DFQATT and CDR2 is SNEGSKA (reference sequence). The CDR3 DNA is TGCAGTGCTAGAGATACCCGCGGACTGCGGAATGAGCAGTTCTTC. As protein: CSARDTRGLRNEQFF.

In this sample, this clonotype turned up many times. The chain couples TRBV5-1 to TRBJ2-3; 7 bases are a match to TRBD1. Germline values: CDR1 SGHRS, CDR2 YFSETQ. V lost 0 bases to trimming and J lost 3 bases; unmatched junction nucleotides: 1. CDR3 length: 14 residues. DNA of the CDR3: TGCGCCAGCAGCTTGGCGGACAGGACAGATACGCAGTATTTT. Its translation is CASSLADRTDTQYF.

The sample holds a few counts of this clonotype. The rearrangement uses TRBV5-1 and TRBJ2-7, with 12 bases aligning to TRBD1. CDR1 and CDR2 from the germline V gene are SGHRS and YFSETQ. V was clipped by 2 bases and J by 6 bases; unmatched bases: 9. The CDR3 has 16 residues. CDR3 residues: CASSFRWGQGAGEQYF. As DNA, the CDR3 is TGCGCCAGCAGCTTTAGGTGGGGACAGGGGGCTGGCGAGCAGTACTTC.

In its sample, this clonotype was seen once. This chain connects TRBV21-1 to TRBJ2-7; TRBD2, as called in the table, went unchecked against the DNA. TRBV21-1 is designated a pseudogene. This CDR3 region has 16 residues. The CDR3 DNA follows: TGTGCCAGCAGCAAAGATGGCAGGACTCAGGCCTACGAGCAGTACTTC. Amino acid sequence: CASSKDGRTQAYEQYF.